This entry describes one T cell receptor (beta chain). The data were taken from a study of blood T cell repertoires in COVID-19. Looked up from germline, CDR1 is LNHDA and CDR2 is SQIVND (reference sequence). V was trimmed by 1 base and J by 0 bases, leaving 15 bases between them. This CDR3 has 17 amino acids. The table came from immunoSEQ multiplex PCR; TCRdb's copy has only in-frame clones and leaves some out. The table shows under 300,000 clones, with around 93% occurring only once. Input material: PBMCs or T cells enriched from blood (not recorded which). The chain employs TRBV19 and TRBJ2-5, with D perhaps TRBD2 (5 bases). The sequence was collected from a human donor in a cohort exposed to, infected with or recovered from COVID-19 (not recorded which). The donor label of this sample is uncertain. This CDR3 reads CASSIGWSGPYQETQYF. CDR3 coding DNA: TGTGCCAGTAGTATAGGGTGGAGCGGACCGTACCAAGAGACCCAGTACTTC.